These T cell receptor beta chains were read from a single sample in a study of shared clonotypes between healthy human individuals. Sequencing was performed with immunoSEQ multiplex PCR; in TCRdb, only in-frame clones are kept and a portion is missing. The sample contains 1 million to 1.2 million clones, around three quarters of which appear only once. The sequenced sample was memory CD4+ T cells from PBMCs. The receptors derive from a man between 18 and 29 years old in good health. Some clones in this sample may be carry-over from other donors' samples. CDR3s include the opening cysteine and the closing phenylalanine or tryptophan. Each record gives: clone size, J gene, D gene, V gene, CDR3 protein, CDR3 DNA. A D gene is named only where the DNA matches it firmly. Clone size, where shown, is once, few, many, or a class for clones that have expanded.

abundance: .
j_gene: TRBJ1-4
d_gene: .
v_gene: TRBV5-1
CDR3aa: CASSSQSSGGEKLFF
CDR3nt: TGCGCCAGCAGCTCGCAGAGCAGCGGGGGGGAAAAACTGTTTTTT

abundance: .
j_gene: TRBJ2-5
d_gene: .
v_gene: TRBV5-8
CDR3aa: CASSWELTQYF
CDR3nt: TGTGCCAGCAGCTGGGAGTTAACCCAGTACTTC

abundance: .
j_gene: TRBJ1-1
d_gene: .
v_gene: TRBV18
CDR3aa: CASSPTKVGTEAFF
CDR3nt: TGTGCCAGCTCACCAACAAAAGTTGGCACTGAAGCTTTCTTT

abundance: .
j_gene: TRBJ2-5
d_gene: TRBD1
v_gene: TRBV5-1
CDR3aa: CASCPVPGGETQYF
CDR3nt: TGCGCCAGCTGCCCGGTCCCAGGGGGCGAGACCCAGTACTTC

abundance: once
j_gene: TRBJ2-1
d_gene: .
v_gene: TRBV30
CDR3aa: CAWSDSPWVNEQFF
CDR3nt: TGTGCCTGGAGTGACAGCCCATGGGTCAATGAGCAGTTCTTC

abundance: many
j_gene: TRBJ1-1
d_gene: TRBD1
v_gene: TRBV11-3
CDR3aa: CASTTRRGQMNTEAFF
CDR3nt: TGTGCCAGCACCACCCGCCGGGGACAGATGAACACTGAAGCTTTCTTT

abundance: .
j_gene: TRBJ2-7
d_gene: .
v_gene: TRBV6-6
CDR3aa: CASSLLYEQYF
CDR3nt: TGTGCCAGCAGTCTACTTTACGAGCAGTACTTC

abundance: once
j_gene: TRBJ2-2
d_gene: TRBD1
v_gene: TRBV12-5
CDR3aa: CASGLVPGQGGAGELFF
CDR3nt: TGTGCTAGTGGTTTGGTACCGGGACAGGGCGGCGCGGGGGAGCTGTTTTTT

abundance: .
j_gene: TRBJ2-1
d_gene: .
v_gene: TRBV5-1
CDR3aa: CASSTGQNNEQFF
CDR3nt: TGCGCCAGCAGCACGGGGCAGAACAATGAGCAGTTCTTC

abundance: .
j_gene: TRBJ1-2
d_gene: .
v_gene: TRBV29-1
CDR3aa: CSAQTFNYGYTF
CDR3nt: TGCAGCGCCCAGACATTCAACTATGGCTACACCTTC

abundance: .
j_gene: TRBJ1-1
d_gene: .
v_gene: TRBV30
CDR3aa: CAWSHSTEAFF
CDR3nt: TGTGCCTGGAGTCATAGCACTGAAGCTTTCTTT

abundance: .
j_gene: TRBJ2-3
d_gene: TRBD2
v_gene: TRBV7-9
CDR3aa: CASSPVAGGARDTQYF
CDR3nt: TGTGCCAGCAGCCCCGTAGCGGGAGGTGCAAGGGATACGCAGTATTTT

abundance: .
j_gene: TRBJ2-2
d_gene: .
v_gene: TRBV5-4
CDR3aa: CASSPTSAVVFTGELFF
CDR3nt: TGTGCCAGCAGTCCGACTAGTGCGGTTGTGTTCACCGGGGAGCTGTTTTTT

abundance: .
j_gene: TRBJ2-7
d_gene: TRBD1
v_gene: TRBV5-1
CDR3aa: CASSPRTGNYEQYF
CDR3nt: TGCGCCAGCAGCCCTCGGACAGGGAACTACGAGCAGTACTTC

abundance: .
j_gene: TRBJ2-5
d_gene: .
v_gene: TRBV20-1
CDR3aa: CSAGLAQYF
CDR3nt: TGCAGTGCTGGGCTAGCCCAGTACTTC

abundance: .
j_gene: TRBJ1-2
d_gene: TRBD1
v_gene: TRBV2
CDR3aa: CASEETGANYGYTF
CDR3nt: TGTGCCAGCGAAGAGACAGGGGCCAACTATGGCTACACCTTC

abundance: .
j_gene: TRBJ2-3
d_gene: TRBD1
v_gene: TRBV6-1
CDR3aa: CASRATGVYTDTQYF
CDR3nt: TGTGCCAGCAGGGCCACAGGGGTCTACACAGATACGCAGTATTTT

abundance: few
j_gene: TRBJ2-3
d_gene: TRBD2
v_gene: TRBV7-3
CDR3aa: CASSPRTSGTDTQYF
CDR3nt: TGTGCCAGCAGCCCCAGGACTAGCGGGACAGATACGCAGTATTTT

abundance: .
j_gene: TRBJ2-7
d_gene: TRBD2
v_gene: TRBV5-1
CDR3aa: CASSLSPPGLAVVYEQYF
CDR3nt: TGCGCCAGCAGCTTGAGTCCTCCGGGACTAGCGGTAGTGTACGAGCAGTACTTC

abundance: .
j_gene: TRBJ2-5
d_gene: TRBD1
v_gene: TRBV29-1
CDR3aa: CSVGQGPQETQYF
CDR3nt: TGCAGCGTGGGACAGGGGCCCCAAGAGACCCAGTACTTC

abundance: .
j_gene: TRBJ2-7
d_gene: TRBD1
v_gene: TRBV5-6
CDR3aa: CASSLGGQSEQYF
CDR3nt: TGTGCCAGCAGCTTGGGGGGACAGTCCGAGCAGTACTTC

abundance: .
j_gene: TRBJ2-3
d_gene: TRBD2
v_gene: TRBV7-3
CDR3aa: CASSSDSGSRPQYF
CDR3nt: TGTGCCAGCAGCTCGGATAGCGGGAGCCGACCGCAGTATTTT

abundance: .
j_gene: TRBJ2-1
d_gene: .
v_gene: TRBV28
CDR3aa: CASSLTRNEQFF
CDR3nt: TGTGCCAGCAGTCTGACTAGAAATGAGCAGTTCTTC

abundance: .
j_gene: TRBJ2-1
d_gene: TRBD2
v_gene: TRBV5-4
CDR3aa: CASRRGGSGLTSYNEQFF
CDR3nt: TGTGCCAGCAGAAGGGGCGGTAGCGGGCTAACCTCCTACAATGAGCAGTTCTTC

abundance: .
j_gene: TRBJ2-1
d_gene: .
v_gene: TRBV21-1
CDR3aa: CASSPRTSGRVVYNEQFF
CDR3nt: TGTGCCAGCAGCCCACGGACTAGCGGGAGGGTCGTGTACAATGAGCAGTTCTTC

abundance: once
j_gene: TRBJ2-7
d_gene: .
v_gene: TRBV28
CDR3aa: CASSPSPPGGLYEQYF
CDR3nt: TGTGCCAGCAGTCCAAGTCCCCCCGGGGGTCTCTACGAGCAGTACTTC

abundance: .
j_gene: TRBJ2-1
d_gene: .
v_gene: TRBV5-1
CDR3aa: CASSSGRSYVTEQFF
CDR3nt: TGCGCCAGCAGCTCGGGACGGTCTTACGTAACTGAGCAGTTCTTC